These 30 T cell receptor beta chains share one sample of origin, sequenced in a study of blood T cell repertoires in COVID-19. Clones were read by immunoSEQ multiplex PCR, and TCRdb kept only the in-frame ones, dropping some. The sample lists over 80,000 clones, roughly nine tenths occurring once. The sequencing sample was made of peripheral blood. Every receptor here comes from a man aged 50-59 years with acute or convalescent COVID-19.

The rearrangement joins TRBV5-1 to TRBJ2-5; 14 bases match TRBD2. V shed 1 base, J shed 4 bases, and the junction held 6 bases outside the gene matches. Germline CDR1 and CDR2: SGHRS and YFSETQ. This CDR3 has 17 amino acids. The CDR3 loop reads CASSLPGLAGGGETQYF. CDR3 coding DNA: TGCGCCAGCAGCTTGCCTGGACTAGCGGGGGGCGGAGAGACCCAGTACTTC.

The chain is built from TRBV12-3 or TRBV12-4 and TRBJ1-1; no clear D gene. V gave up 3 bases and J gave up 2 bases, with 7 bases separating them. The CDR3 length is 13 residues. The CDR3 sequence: CASSFVINTEAFF. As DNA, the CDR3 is TGTGCCAGCAGTTTCGTTATTAACACTGAAGCTTTCTTT.

The CDR3 here is CASGLSGNEQFF. CDR3 coding DNA: TGTGCTAGTGGTTTGAGCGGAAATGAGCAGTTCTTC. The chain has TRBV12-5 and TRBJ2-1, with a tentative D call TRBD2 (5 bases). CDR1 and CDR2 (germline): LGHNT, FRNRAP. Trimming took 2 bases from V and 7 from J, leaving 6 bases between them. The CDR3 totals 12 residues. The variable domain in full, completed from reference TRBV12-5 and TRBJ2-1, reads DARVTQTPRHKVTEMGQEVTMRCQPILGHNTVFWYRQTMMQGLELLAYFRNRAPLDDSGMPKDRFSAEMPDATLATLKIQPSEPRDSAVYFCASGLSGNEQFFGPGTRLTVL.

The CDR3 loop reads CASSQVHSGGTYNEQFF. Here the CDR3 DNA reads TGTGCCAGCAGCCAAGTTCACAGCGGGGGAACTTACAATGAGCAGTTCTTC. This chain uses TRBV4-2 with TRBJ2-1; 8 bases match TRBD2. CDR1 and CDR2 (germline): LGHNA, YNFKEQ. V shed 1 base, J shed 4 bases, and the junction held 9 bases outside the gene matches. CDR3 size: 17 residues.

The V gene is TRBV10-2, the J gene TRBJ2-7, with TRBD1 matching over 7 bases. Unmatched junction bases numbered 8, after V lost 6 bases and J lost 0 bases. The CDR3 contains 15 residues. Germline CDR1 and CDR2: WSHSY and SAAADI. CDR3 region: CASRGRQGPSYEQYF. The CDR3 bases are TGCGCCAGCAGGGGGAGACAGGGACCCTCCTACGAGCAGTACTTC.

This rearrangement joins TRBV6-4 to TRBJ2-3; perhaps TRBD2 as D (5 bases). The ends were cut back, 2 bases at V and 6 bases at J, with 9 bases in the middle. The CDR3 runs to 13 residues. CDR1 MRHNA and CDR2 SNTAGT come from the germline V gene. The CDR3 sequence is CASSDRTGDTQYF. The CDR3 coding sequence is TGTGCCAGCAGTGACCGGACTGGGGATACGCAGTATTTT.

The CDR3 sequence is CASSSRGKTSYLDGYTF. CDR3 nucleotide sequence: TGTGCCAGCAGCAGCAGGGGGAAAACTTCCTATCTCGATGGCTACACCTTC. J is TRBJ1-2 and V is TRBV21-1; TRBD1, the table's D call, was not compared with the DNA. TRBV21-1 is labeled a pseudogene. The CDR3 extends over 17 amino acids.

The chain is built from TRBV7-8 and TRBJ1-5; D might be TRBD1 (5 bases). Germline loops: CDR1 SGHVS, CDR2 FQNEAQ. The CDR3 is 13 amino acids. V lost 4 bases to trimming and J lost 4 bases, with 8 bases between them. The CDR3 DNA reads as TGTGCCAGCAGCTCCCGGGGGAATCAGCCCCAGCATTTT. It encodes CASSSRGNQPQHF. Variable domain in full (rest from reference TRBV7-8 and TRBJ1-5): GAGVSQSPRYKVAKRGQDVALRCDPISGHVSLFWYQQALGQGPEFLTYFQNEAQLDKSGLPSDRFFAERPEGSVSTLKIQRTQQEDSAVYLCASSSRGNQPQHFGDGTRLSIL.

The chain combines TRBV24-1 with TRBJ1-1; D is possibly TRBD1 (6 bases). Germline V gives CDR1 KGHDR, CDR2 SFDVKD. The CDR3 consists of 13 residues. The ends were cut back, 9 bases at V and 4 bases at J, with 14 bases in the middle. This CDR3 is CATQSTGSTEAFF. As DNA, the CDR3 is TGTGCCACCCAGTCCACAGGGAGCACTGAAGCTTTCTTT.

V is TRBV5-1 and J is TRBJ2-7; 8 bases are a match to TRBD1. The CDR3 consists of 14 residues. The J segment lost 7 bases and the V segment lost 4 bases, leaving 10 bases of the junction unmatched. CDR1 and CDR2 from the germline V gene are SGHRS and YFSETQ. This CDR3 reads CASSPRTGSEEQYF. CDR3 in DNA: TGCGCCAGCAGCCCGAGGACAGGGTCGGAAGAGCAGTACTTC. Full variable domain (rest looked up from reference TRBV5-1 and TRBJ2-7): KAGVTQTPRYLIKTRGQQVTLSCSPISGHRSVSWYQQTPGQGLQFLFEYFSETQRNKGNFPGRFSGRQFSNSRSEMNVSTLELGDSALYLCASSPRTGSEEQYFGPGTRLTVT.

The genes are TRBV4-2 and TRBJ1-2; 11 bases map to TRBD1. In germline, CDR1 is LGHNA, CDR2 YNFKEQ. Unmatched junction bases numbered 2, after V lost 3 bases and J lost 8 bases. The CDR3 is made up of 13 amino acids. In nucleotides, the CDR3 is TGTGCCAGCAGCCATGGGACAGGGGGAGGCTACACCTTC. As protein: CASSHGTGGGYTF.

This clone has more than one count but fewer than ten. The CDR3 nucleotides read TGTGCCAGCAGCCTGGACAGGGTATTCGGCTATGGCTACACCTTC. Translated, it gives CASSLDRVFGYGYTF. This chain joins TRBV5-6 and TRBJ1-2; 8 nucleotides agree with TRBD1. The CDR3 loop spans 15 amino acids. Germline loops: CDR1 SGHDT, CDR2 YYEEEE. Trimming cost V 4 bases and J 4 bases; bases outside gene matches: 9.

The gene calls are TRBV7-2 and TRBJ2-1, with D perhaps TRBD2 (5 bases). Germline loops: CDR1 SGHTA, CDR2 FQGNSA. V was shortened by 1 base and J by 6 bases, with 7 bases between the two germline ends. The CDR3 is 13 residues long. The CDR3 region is CASSLGGPNEQFF. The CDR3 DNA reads TGTGCCAGCAGCTTAGGAGGGCCCAATGAGCAGTTCTTC.

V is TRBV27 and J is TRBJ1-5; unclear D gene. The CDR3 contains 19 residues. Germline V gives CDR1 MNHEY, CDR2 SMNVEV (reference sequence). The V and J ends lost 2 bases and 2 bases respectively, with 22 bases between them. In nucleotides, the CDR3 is TGTGCCAGCAGTTTACATGGTTTCCAACACAGAAACGGCAATCAGCCCCAGCATTTT. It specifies CASSLHGFQHRNGNQPQHF.

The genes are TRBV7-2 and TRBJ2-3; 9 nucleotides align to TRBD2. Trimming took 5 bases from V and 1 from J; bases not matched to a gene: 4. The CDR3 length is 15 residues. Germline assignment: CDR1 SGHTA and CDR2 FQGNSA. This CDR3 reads CASSLGLARTDTQYF. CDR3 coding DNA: TGTGCCAGCAGCCTGGGACTAGCCCGCACAGATACGCAGTATTTT.

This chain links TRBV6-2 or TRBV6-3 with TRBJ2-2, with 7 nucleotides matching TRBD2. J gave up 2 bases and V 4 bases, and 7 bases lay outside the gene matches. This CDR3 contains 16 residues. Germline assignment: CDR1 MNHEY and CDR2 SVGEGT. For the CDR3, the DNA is TGTGCCAGCAGTTCCCCGCGGGGGACCAACACCGGGGAGCTGTTTTTT. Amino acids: CASSSPRGTNTGELFF.

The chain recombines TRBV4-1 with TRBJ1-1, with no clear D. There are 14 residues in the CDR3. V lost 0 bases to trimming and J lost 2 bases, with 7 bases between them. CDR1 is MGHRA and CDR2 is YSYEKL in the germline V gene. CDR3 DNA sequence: TGCGCCAGCAGCCAAGACGGTATTAACACTGAAGCTTTCTTT. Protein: CASSQDGINTEAFF.

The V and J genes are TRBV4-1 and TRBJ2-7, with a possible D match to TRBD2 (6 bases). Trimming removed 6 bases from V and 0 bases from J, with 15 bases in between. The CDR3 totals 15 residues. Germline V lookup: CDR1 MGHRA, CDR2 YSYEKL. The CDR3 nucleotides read TGCGCCAGCAGGCCTACGGGACTCAGCTCCTACGAGCAGTACTTC. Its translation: CASRPTGLSSYEQYF.

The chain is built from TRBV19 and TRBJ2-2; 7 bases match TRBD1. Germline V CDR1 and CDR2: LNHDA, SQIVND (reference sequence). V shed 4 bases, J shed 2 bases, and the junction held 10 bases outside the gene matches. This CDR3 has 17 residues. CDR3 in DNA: TGTGCCAGTAGTAAGGGGGCAGGGGTACCCAACACCGGGGAGCTGTTTTTT. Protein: CASSKGAGVPNTGELFF.

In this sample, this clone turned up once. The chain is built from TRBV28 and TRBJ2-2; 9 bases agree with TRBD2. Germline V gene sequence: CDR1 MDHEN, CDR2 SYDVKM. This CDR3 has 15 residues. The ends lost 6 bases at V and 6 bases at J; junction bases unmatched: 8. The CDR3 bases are TGTGCCAGCAGAAAACTTAGCGGGAGTTCCGGGGAGCTGTTTTTT. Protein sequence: CASRKLSGSSGELFF.

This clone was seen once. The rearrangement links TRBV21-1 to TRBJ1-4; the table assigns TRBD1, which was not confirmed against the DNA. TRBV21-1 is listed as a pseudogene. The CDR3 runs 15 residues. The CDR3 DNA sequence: TGTGCCAGCAGCCCCAGGGGGAGTCCTAATGAAAAACTGTTTTTT. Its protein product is CASSPRGSPNEKLFF.

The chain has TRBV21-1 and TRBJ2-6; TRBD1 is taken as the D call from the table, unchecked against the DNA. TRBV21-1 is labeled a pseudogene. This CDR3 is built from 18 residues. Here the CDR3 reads CASSDRDRGLSGANVLTF. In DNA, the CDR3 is TGTGCCAGCAGCGACCGGGACAGGGGCCTGTCTGGGGCCAACGTCCTGACTTTC.

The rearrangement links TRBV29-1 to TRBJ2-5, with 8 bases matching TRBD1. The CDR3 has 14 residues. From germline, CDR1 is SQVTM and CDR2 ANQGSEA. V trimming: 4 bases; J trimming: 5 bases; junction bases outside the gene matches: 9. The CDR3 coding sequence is TGCAGCGTTGTCAACAGGGGGAGGTGGGAGACCCAGTACTTC. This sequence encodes CSVVNRGRWETQYF.

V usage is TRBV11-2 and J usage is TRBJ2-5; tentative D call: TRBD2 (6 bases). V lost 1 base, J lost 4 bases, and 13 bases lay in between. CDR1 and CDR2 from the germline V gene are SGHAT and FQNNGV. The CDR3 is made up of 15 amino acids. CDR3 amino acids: CASSLVSGGAETQYF. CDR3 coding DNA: TGTGCCAGCAGCTTAGTGTCCGGGGGTGCAGAGACCCAGTACTTC.

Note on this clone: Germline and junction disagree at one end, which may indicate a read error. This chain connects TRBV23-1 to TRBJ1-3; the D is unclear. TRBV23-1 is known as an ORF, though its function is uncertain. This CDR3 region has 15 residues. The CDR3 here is CASSQSRLTGNTIYF. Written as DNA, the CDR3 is TGCGCCAGCAGCCAATCGCGGCTTACTGGAAACACCATATATTTT.

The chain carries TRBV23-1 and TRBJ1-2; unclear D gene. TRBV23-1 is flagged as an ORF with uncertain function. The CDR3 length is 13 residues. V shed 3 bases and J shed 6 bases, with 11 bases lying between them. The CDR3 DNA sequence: TGCGCCAGCAGTCATGTCTCCTGTGATGGCTACACCTTC. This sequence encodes CASSHVSCDGYTF.

CDR3 protein: CASGLFTQEAFF. The CDR3, as DNA: TGTGCTAGTGGTTTATTCACACAAGAAGCTTTCTTT. The chain recombines TRBV12-5 with TRBJ1-1; D is ambiguous. This CDR3 spans 12 amino acids. Per the germline V gene, CDR1 is LGHNT and CDR2 is FRNRAP. V lost 3 bases to trimming and J lost 8 bases, with 10 bases between them.

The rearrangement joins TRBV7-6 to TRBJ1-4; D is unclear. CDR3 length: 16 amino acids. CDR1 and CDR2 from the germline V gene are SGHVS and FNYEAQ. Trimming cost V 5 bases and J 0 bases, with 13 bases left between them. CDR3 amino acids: CASSPRPGATNEKLFF. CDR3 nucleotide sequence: TGTGCCAGCAGCCCTAGGCCGGGTGCAACTAATGAAAAACTGTTTTTT.

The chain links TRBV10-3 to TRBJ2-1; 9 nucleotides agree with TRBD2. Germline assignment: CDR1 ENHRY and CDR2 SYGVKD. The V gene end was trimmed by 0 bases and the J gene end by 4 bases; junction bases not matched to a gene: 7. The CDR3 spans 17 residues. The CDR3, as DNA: TGTGCCATCAGTGAGTCGGCGGGGACTAGCTCTTACAATGAGCAGTTCTTC. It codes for CAISESAGTSSYNEQFF.

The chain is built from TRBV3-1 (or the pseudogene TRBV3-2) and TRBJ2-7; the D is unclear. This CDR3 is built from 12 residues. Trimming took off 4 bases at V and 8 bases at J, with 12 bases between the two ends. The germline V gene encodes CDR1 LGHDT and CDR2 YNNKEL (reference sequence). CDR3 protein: CASSLSDTQQYF. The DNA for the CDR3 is TGTGCCAGCAGCCTATCCGACACCCAGCAGTACTTC.